These 10 T cell receptor beta chains were sequenced from one sample in a study of T cell changes during pregnancy in multiple sclerosis. Measured with immunoSEQ multiplex PCR; TCRdb has only the in-frame clones, and not every one. The repertoire holds some 61,000 clones, with 75% to 95% as singletons. The sample was peripheral blood, taken in the second trimester of pregnancy. These receptor sequences come from a female donor with multiple sclerosis, enrolled in a pregnancy study.

This clone turned up a few times. The rearrangement joins TRBV7-2 to TRBJ1-1; D is possibly TRBD1 (6 bases). Between the trimmed V and J ends, which lost 3 bases and 0 bases, there was a span of 14 bases. The CDR3 is made up of 16 amino acids. Germline V CDR1 and CDR2: SGHTA, FQGNSA. The CDR3 bases are TGTGCCAGCAGCTTGGGGGGGGCGGGGTTGAACACTGAAGCTTTCTTT. Translating gives CASSLGGAGLNTEAFF.

The chain couples TRBV7-3 to TRBJ2-5, with 7 bases matching TRBD2. CDR3 length: 14 residues. Trimming cost V 6 bases and J 5 bases; bases outside gene matches: 9. Per germline, CDR1 SGHTA and CDR2 FQGTGA. DNA for the CDR3: TGTGCCAGCAGTCAACTCGCGGGGGTGGAGACCCAGTACTTC. The encoded protein is CASSQLAGVETQYF.

The chain carries TRBV7-2 and TRBJ2-7; possible D gene TRBD1, 6 bases. The V gene's germline CDR1 is SGHTA and CDR2 FQGNSA. The CDR3 extends over 13 amino acids. Trimming took 4 bases from V and 6 from J, leaving 13 bases between them. The CDR3 region is CASSSPGHGEQYF. The CDR3 nucleotides read TGTGCCAGCAGCTCCCCGGGACACGGCGAGCAGTACTTC.

This sequence joins TRBV7-9 and TRBJ1-2; the D gene is possibly TRBD1 (6 bases). V was pared by 1 base and J by 5 bases, with 14 bases between. CDR1 and CDR2 (germline): SEHNR, FQNEAQ (reference sequence). The CDR3 is made up of 15 amino acids. CDR3 coding DNA: TGTGCCAGCAGCTTAGTTGGTGGGGGCCGATATGGCTACACCTTC. Translated, it gives CASSLVGGGRYGYTF.

The V call is TRBV7-9, the J call TRBJ2-1; D is uncertain. Germline-derived CDR1 and CDR2 are SEHNR and FQNEAQ (reference sequence). The CDR3 is made up of 12 amino acids. V was shortened by 0 bases and J by 10 bases, with 7 bases between the two germline ends. The CDR3 sequence is CASSLARREQFF. The DNA of the CDR3 is TGTGCCAGCAGCTTAGCCCGGCGGGAGCAGTTCTTC. The full variable domain, with the rest looked up from reference TRBV7-9 and TRBJ2-1, is DTGVSQNPRHKITKRGQNVTFRCDPISEHNRLYWYRQTLGQGPEFLTYFQNEAQLEKSRLLSDRFSAERPKGSFSTLEIQRTEQGDSAMYLCASSLARREQFFGPGTRLTVL.

V gene TRBV7-2 combines with J gene TRBJ1-4; D is uncertain. This CDR3 is 15 amino acids long. Germline V lookup: CDR1 SGHTA, CDR2 FQGNSA. V lost 2 bases and J 7 bases, leaving 14 bases between the germline ends. This CDR3 reads CASSLIGGPLEKLFF. In DNA form, the CDR3 reads TGTGCCAGCAGCTTAATAGGAGGACCGCTTGAAAAACTGTTTTTT.

The chain links TRBV5-1 to TRBJ1-4; no clear D gene. From germline, CDR1 is SGHRS and CDR2 YFSETQ. Trimming left V 0 bases short and J 4 bases short, with 7 bases between. The CDR3 consists of 14 residues. The CDR3 DNA is TGCGCCAGCAGCTTGGTGTCGGTTAATGAAAAACTGTTTTTT. Its protein is CASSLVSVNEKLFF.

The rearrangement uses TRBV7-9 and TRBJ1-5, with D possibly being TRBD1 (5 bases). Deletions cut 5 bases from V and 8 bases from J, with 16 bases between. This CDR3 region has 14 residues. The V gene's germline CDR1 is SEHNR and CDR2 FQNEAQ (reference sequence). The CDR3 protein is CASSTQGGLEPQHF. The CDR3 DNA reads as TGTGCCAGCAGCACTCAGGGAGGTCTTGAGCCCCAGCATTTT. The complete variable domain, with remaining parts taken from reference TRBV7-9 and TRBJ1-5, reads DTGVSQNPRHKITKRGQNVTFRCDPISEHNRLYWYRQTLGQGPEFLTYFQNEAQLEKSRLLSDRFSAERPKGSFSTLEIQRTEQGDSAMYLCASSTQGGLEPQHFGDGTRLSIL.

The rearrangement joins TRBV9 to TRBJ1-6; D might be TRBD1 (5 bases). The CDR3 totals 14 residues. Trimming left V 4 bases short and J 5 bases short, with 10 bases between. Germline CDR1 and CDR2: SGDLS and YYNGEE. Written as DNA, the CDR3 is TGTGCCAGCAGCCTTGGACACCATAATTCACCCCTCCACTTT. It yields the protein CASSLGHHNSPLHF.

In regard to this clone: The sample contains more than one DNA sequence encoding this CDR3. V is TRBV9 and J is TRBJ2-5, with 7 bases that match TRBD1. Losses at the gene ends were 0 bases for V and 2 bases for J; bases not matched to a gene: 1. Germline V lookup: CDR1 SGDLS, CDR2 YYNGEE. CDR3 length: 14 residues. This chain's CDR3 is CASSVGTGQETQYF. CDR3 in DNA: TGTGCCAGCAGCGTAGGGACAGGACAAGAGACCCAGTACTTC.